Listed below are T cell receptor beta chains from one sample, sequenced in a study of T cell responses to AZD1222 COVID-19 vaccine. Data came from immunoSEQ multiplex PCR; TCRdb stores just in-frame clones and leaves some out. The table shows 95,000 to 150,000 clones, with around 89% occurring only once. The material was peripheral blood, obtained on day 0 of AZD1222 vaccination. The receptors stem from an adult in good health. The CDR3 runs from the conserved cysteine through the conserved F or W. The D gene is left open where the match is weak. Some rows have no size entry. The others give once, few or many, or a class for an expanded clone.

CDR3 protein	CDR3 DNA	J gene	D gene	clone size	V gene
CATSVGLAGLTDTQYF	TGTGCCACCAGTGTTGGTCTAGCGGGGCTCACAGATACGCAGTATTTT	TRBJ2-3	TRBD2	once	TRBV24-1
CASSFDQVSTEAFF	TGCGCCAGCAGCTTTGACCAGGTTTCGACTGAAGCTTTCTTT	TRBJ1-1	NA	NA	TRBV5-1
CSASPGQGPIGELFF	TGCAGTGCTAGTCCGGGACAGGGGCCCATCGGGGAGCTGTTTTTT	TRBJ2-2	TRBD1	NA	TRBV20-1
CASSYLYQGASYGYTF	TGTGCCAGCAGTTACTTATACCAGGGGGCGAGCTATGGCTACACCTTC	TRBJ1-2	TRBD1	NA	TRBV6-5
CAIRTGDGELFF	TGTGCCATCAGAACAGGGGATGGTGAACTGTTTTTT	TRBJ1-4	TRBD1	NA	TRBV10-3
CASRQDPRTEAFF	TGTGCCAGTCGTCAAGACCCCCGCACTGAAGCTTTCTTT	TRBJ1-1	NA	once	TRBV19
CASSPGQGDYEQYF	TGTGCCAGCAGCCCGGGACAGGGGGACTACGAGCAGTACTTC	TRBJ2-7	TRBD1	once	TRBV9
CASSYFSGNSPNYGYTF	TGTGCCAGCAGTTACTTCTCAGGGAACTCCCCTAACTATGGCTACACCTTC	TRBJ1-2	NA	NA	TRBV6-2/TRBV6-3
CASSPGQINEQFF	TGTGCCAGCAGCCCTGGACAGATCAATGAGCAGTTCTTC	TRBJ2-1	NA	NA	TRBV7-7
CASSLRQGNQPQHF	TGTGCCAGCAGTCTTCGACAGGGGAACCAGCCCCAGCATTTT	TRBJ1-5	TRBD1	NA	TRBV27
CASSLSPGGNSPLHF	TGTGCCAGCAGTTTATCCCCGGGGGGTAATTCACCCCTCCACTTT	TRBJ1-6	NA	NA	TRBV27
CASSINQGAGYTEAFF	TGTGCCAGCAGCATAAATCAGGGGGCGGGGTACACTGAAGCTTTCTTT	TRBJ1-1	TRBD1	NA	TRBV4-2
CASSTGRGASGNTIYF	TGTGCCAGCAGCACTGGTAGGGGGGCATCTGGAAACACCATATATTTT	TRBJ1-3	NA	NA	TRBV5-4
CASSQEDRVLEGYTF	TGCGCCAGCAGCCAAGAAGACAGGGTCCTTGAGGGCTACACCTTC	TRBJ1-2	TRBD1	NA	TRBV4-3
CATSRADRGQGSNQPQHF	TGTGCCACCAGCAGAGCTGATCGGGGGCAAGGCAGCAATCAGCCCCAGCATTTT	TRBJ1-5	NA	NA	TRBV15
CASSGAGRNEQFF	TGTGCCAGCAGCGGGGCAGGGCGGAATGAGCAGTTCTTC	TRBJ2-1	NA	NA	TRBV9
CAISDPGDRGEKLFF	TGTGCCATCAGTGATCCGGGGGATAGGGGAGAAAAACTGTTTTTT	TRBJ1-4	NA	NA	TRBV10-3
CASSQDNLAGTQYF	TGCGCCAGCAGCCAAGATAATCTAGCCGGGACCCAGTACTTC	TRBJ2-5	NA	NA	TRBV4-1
CSAGEERGYTF	TGCAGTGCGGGGGAGGAACGGGGCTACACCTTC	TRBJ1-2	NA	few	TRBV20-1
CASSEDWGGLETQYF	TGTGCCAGCAGTGAGGACTGGGGGGGGCTGGAGACCCAGTACTTC	TRBJ2-5	NA	NA	TRBV2
CASSQDRQGGYGYTF	TGTGCCAGCAGCCAAGATCGACAGGGGGGCTATGGCTACACCTTC	TRBJ1-2	TRBD1	NA	TRBV4-2
CASSLFGPPADEQFF	TGTGCCAGCAGCTTATTTGGCCCCCCGGCGGATGAGCAGTTCTTC	TRBJ2-1	NA	NA	TRBV7-3
CASSQGASTDTQYF	TGTGCCAGCAGCCAAGGGGCCAGCACAGATACGCAGTATTTT	TRBJ2-3	NA	NA	TRBV4-2
CASSRTGGGEKLFF	TGTGCCAGCAGCCGGACAGGGGGCGGTGAAAAACTGTTTTTT	TRBJ1-4	TRBD1	NA	TRBV7-9
CASSQDRRRGVHNEQFF	TGCGCCAGCAGCCAAGATCGACGACGGGGGGTCCACAATGAGCAGTTCTTC	TRBJ2-1	TRBD2	NA	TRBV4-3
CASSPIDPEGDEQFF	TGTGCCAGCTCACCAATAGACCCCGAGGGCGATGAGCAGTTCTTC	TRBJ2-1	NA	NA	TRBV18
CASYHLQRGGNSPLHF	TGTGCCAGCTACCACCTACAGAGGGGAGGCAATTCACCCCTCCACTTT	TRBJ1-6	NA	NA	TRBV5-6
CASSREGAGGPGELFF	TGTGCCAGCAGTCGCGAAGGGGCGGGAGGGCCCGGGGAGCTGTTTTTT	TRBJ2-2	TRBD2	NA	TRBV27
CASSPPPRLAVTGGANVLTF	TGTGCCAGCAGCCCCCCGCCTCGACTAGCGGTGACGGGGGGGGCCAACGTCCTGACTTTC	TRBJ2-6	TRBD2	NA	TRBV7-8
CASSGQGGGTDTQYF	TGTGCCAGCAGTGGCCAGGGCGGCGGCACAGATACGCAGTATTTT	TRBJ2-3	NA	once	TRBV2
CASSAQGSGNTIYF	TGTGCCAGCAGTGCACAGGGCTCTGGAAACACCATATATTTT	TRBJ1-3	NA	NA	TRBV6-6
CATSDLSLAGGGEQFF	TGTGCCACCAGTGATTTGTCTCTGGCAGGAGGGGGTGAGCAGTTCTTC	TRBJ2-1	NA	NA	TRBV24-1
CASSIGVAYEQYF	TGTGCCAGTAGTATAGGGGTGGCCTACGAGCAGTACTTC	TRBJ2-7	NA	NA	TRBV19
CASSQWGETGELFF	TGTGCCAGCAGCCAATGGGGGGAAACCGGGGAGCTGTTTTTT	TRBJ2-2	NA	once	TRBV4-2
CASIDPSGRWGEKLFF	TGTGCCAGCATCGACCCGTCGGGGCGTTGGGGGGAAAAACTGTTTTTT	TRBJ1-4	NA	NA	TRBV5-5
CASSLGAGTGVSPLHF	TGTGCCAGCAGCTTAGGCGCCGGGACAGGGGTTTCACCCCTCCACTTT	TRBJ1-6	TRBD1	NA	TRBV7-2
CASSFTGDKSPLHF	TGTGCCAGCAGCTTCACGGGGGATAAGTCACCCCTCCACTTT	TRBJ1-6	NA	NA	TRBV7-2
CASSGRGRANTGELFF	TGTGCCAGCAGCGGGAGGGGGAGGGCAAACACCGGGGAGCTGTTTTTT	TRBJ2-2	TRBD2	NA	TRBV27
CASSPGQEEEGNEQFF	TGCGCCAGCAGCCCCGGCCAGGAGGAAGAAGGCAATGAGCAGTTCTTC	TRBJ2-1	NA	NA	TRBV5-1
CASSAEVGVSNEKLFF	TGTGCCAGCAGCGCGGAGGTCGGGGTATCTAATGAAAAACTGTTTTTT	TRBJ1-4	NA	NA	TRBV9
CASRVDGTFEKLFF	TGCGCCAGCAGGGTCGACGGCACCTTTGAAAAACTGTTTTTT	TRBJ1-4	NA	NA	TRBV5-1
CASSLTSAEYNEQFF	TGTGCCAGCAGCCTAACTAGCGCGGAGTACAATGAGCAGTTCTTC	TRBJ2-1	TRBD2	NA	TRBV6-2/TRBV6-3